This T cell receptor beta chain was captured by sequencing in a study of cytomegalovirus exposure and HLA in healthy donors. Study-level information: The 130 or so validation repertoires and the approximately 630 first-cohort repertoires shared a platform, a later analysis reported.

From the 120-subject validation cohort, which was separate from the roughly 620-subject first cohort, the donors were drawn. This CDR3 has 15 amino acids. CDR1 SGHTA and CDR2 FQGTGA come from the germline V gene. Trimming left V 2 bases short and J 1 base short, with 6 bases between. Notes on this clone: The antigen is unknown.

Repertoires were generated with immunoSEQ multiplex PCR, while TCRdb's copy carries only in-frame clones and drops some. The data hold around 56,000 clones, with roughly 87% observed a single time. Whole-study results and caveats: A few CMV-associated chains proved CMV antigen-specific in vitro. The authors enumerated over 150 TCR beta chains as linked to cytomegalovirus.

The chain combines TRBV7-3 with TRBJ2-6; D unresolved. Sequencing was performed on PBMCs. The receptor comes from a young woman in good health and CMV-seronegative. The DNA for the CDR3 is TGTGCCAGCAGCTTATCAGGATCTGGGGCCAACGTCCTGACTTTC. This codes for CASSLSGSGANVLTF.